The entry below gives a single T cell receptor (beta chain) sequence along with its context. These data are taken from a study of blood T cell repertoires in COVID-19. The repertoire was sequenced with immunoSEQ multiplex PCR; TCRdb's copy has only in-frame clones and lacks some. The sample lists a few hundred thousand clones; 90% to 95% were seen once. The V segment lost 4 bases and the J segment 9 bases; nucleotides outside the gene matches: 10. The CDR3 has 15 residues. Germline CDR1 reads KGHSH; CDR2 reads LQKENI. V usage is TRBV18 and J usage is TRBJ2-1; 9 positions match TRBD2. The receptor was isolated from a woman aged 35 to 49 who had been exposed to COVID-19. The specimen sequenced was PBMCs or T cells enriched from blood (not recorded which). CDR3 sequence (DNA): TGTGCCAGCTCACGTTCGGCGGGGGGGCTTGTTGAGCAGTTCTTC. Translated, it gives CASSRSAGGLVEQFF. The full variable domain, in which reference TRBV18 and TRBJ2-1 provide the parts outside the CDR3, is NAGVMQNPRHLVRRRGQEARLRCSPMKGHSHVYWYRQLPEEGLKFMVYLQKENIIDESGMPKERFSAEFPKEGPSILRIQQVVRGDSAAYFCASSRSAGGLVEQFFGPGTRLTVL.